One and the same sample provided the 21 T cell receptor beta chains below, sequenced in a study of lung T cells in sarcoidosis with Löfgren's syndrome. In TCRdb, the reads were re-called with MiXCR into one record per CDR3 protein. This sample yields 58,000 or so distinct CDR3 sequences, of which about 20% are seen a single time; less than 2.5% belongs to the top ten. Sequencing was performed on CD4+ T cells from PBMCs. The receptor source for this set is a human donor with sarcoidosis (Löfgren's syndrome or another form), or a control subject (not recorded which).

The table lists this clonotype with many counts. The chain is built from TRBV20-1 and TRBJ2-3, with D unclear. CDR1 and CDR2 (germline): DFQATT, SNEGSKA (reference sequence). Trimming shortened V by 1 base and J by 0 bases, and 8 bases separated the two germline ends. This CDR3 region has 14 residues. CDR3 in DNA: TGCAGTGCTAGAGGATATTCTAGCACAGATACGCAGTATTTT. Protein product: CSARGYSSTDTQYF.

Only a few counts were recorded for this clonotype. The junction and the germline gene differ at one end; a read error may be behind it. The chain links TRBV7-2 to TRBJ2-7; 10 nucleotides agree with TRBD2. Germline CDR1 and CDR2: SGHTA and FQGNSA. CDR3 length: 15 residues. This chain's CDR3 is CAGSLAGTSAYEQYF. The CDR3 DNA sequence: TGTGCCGGCAGCTTAGCCGGGACTAGCGCGTACGAGCAGTACTTC.

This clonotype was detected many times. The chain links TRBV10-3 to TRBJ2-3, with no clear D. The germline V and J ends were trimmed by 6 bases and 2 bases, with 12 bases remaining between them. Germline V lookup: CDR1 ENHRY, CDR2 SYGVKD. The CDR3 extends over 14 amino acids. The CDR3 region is CAISARADTDTQYF. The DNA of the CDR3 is TGTGCCATCAGCGCCCGTGCCGACACAGATACGCAGTATTTT.

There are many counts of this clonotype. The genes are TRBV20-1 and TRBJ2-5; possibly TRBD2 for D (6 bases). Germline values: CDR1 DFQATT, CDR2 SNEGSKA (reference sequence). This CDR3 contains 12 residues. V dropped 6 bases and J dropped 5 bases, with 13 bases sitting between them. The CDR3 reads CSARKEGETQYF. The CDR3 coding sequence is TGCAGTGCAAGGAAGGAGGGGGAGACCCAGTACTTC.

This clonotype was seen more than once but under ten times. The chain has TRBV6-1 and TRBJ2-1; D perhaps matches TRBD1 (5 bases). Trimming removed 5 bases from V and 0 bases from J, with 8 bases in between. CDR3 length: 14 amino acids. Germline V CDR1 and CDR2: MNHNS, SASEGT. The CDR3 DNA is TGTGCCAGCAGTTCTCAGGGCTCCTACAATGAGCAGTTCTTC. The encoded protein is CASSSQGSYNEQFF.

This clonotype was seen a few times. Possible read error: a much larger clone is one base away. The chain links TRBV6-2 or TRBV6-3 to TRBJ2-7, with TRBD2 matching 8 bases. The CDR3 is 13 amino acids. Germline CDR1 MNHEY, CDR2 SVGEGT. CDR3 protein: CASSKREGYGQYF. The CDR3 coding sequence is TGTGCCAGCAGTAAACGGGAGGGCTACGGGCAGTACTTC.

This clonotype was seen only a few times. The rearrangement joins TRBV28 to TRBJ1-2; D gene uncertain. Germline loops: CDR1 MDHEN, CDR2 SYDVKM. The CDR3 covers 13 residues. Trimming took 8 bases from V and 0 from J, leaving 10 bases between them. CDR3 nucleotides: TGTGCCAGCCCGATGAGGACTAACTATGGCTACACCTTC. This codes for CASPMRTNYGYTF.

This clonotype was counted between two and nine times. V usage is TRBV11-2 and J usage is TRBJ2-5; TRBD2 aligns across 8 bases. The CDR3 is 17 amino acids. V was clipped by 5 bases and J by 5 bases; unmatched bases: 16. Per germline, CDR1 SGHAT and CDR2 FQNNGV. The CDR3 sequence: CASSPRSGTSNRETQYF. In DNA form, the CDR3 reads TGTGCCAGCAGCCCCCGCTCCGGGACTAGTAACCGGGAGACCCAGTACTTC.

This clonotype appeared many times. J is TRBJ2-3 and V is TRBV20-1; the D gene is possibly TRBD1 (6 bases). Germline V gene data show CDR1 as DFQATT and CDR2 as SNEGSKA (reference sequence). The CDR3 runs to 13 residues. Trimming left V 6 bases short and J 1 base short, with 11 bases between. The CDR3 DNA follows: TGCAGTGCGAGCAGGGGAGGCACAGATACGCAGTATTTT. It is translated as CSASRGGTDTQYF.

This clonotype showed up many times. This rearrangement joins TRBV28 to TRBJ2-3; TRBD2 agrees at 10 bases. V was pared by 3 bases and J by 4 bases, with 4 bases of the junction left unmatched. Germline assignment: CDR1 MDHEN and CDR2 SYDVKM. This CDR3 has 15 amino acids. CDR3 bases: TGTGCCAGCAGTTTCAGCGGGGGGGCCGCAGATACGCAGTATTTT. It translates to CASSFSGGAADTQYF.

The CDR3 DNA reads TGTGCCAGCAGCCCGCGGACAGGGAAAGCAGATACGCAGTATTTT. It specifies CASSPRTGKADTQYF. This chain connects TRBV11-3 to TRBJ2-3; TRBD1 aligns across 8 bases. The CDR3 extends over 15 amino acids. Germline V gives CDR1 SGHNT, CDR2 YENEEA. With V trimmed by 5 bases and J by 4 bases, 8 bases remained unmatched.

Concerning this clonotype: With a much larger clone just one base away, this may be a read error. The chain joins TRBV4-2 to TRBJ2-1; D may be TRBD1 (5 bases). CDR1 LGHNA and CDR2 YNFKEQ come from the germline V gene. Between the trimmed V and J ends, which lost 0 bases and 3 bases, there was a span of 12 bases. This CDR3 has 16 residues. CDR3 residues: CASSQDKGQFYNEQFF. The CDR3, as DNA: TGTGCCAGCAGCCAAGATAAGGGGCAGTTCTACAATGAGCAGTTCTTC.

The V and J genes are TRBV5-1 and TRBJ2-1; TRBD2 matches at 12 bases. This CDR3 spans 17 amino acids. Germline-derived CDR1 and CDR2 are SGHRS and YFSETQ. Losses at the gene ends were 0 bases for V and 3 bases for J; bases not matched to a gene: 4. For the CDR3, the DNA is TGCGCCAGCAGCTTGGGGGCTAGCGGGGGGGTCTACAATGAGCAGTTCTTC. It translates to CASSLGASGGVYNEQFF. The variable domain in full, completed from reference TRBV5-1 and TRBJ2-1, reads KAGVTQTPRYLIKTRGQQVTLSCSPISGHRSVSWYQQTPGQGLQFLFEYFSETQRNKGNFPGRFSGRQFSNSRSEMNVSTLELGDSALYLCASSLGASGGVYNEQFFGPGTRLTVL.

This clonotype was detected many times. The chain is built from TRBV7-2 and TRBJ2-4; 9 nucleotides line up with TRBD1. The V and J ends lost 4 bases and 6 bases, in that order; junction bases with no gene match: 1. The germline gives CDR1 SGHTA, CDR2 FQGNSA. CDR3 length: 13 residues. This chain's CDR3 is CASSSGQGNIQYF. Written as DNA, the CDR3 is TGTGCCAGCAGCTCGGGACAGGGAAACATTCAGTACTTC.

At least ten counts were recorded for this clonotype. The CDR3 DNA follows: TGTGCCAGCACCCAATCCGACAGGGGCTCCTACGAGCAGTACTTC. It is translated as CASTQSDRGSYEQYF. The gene calls are TRBV28 and TRBJ2-7, with TRBD1 matching 8 bases. The CDR3 loop spans 15 amino acids. J was trimmed by 0 bases and V by 7 bases; bases with no gene match: 8. Per the germline V gene, CDR1 is MDHEN and CDR2 is SYDVKM.

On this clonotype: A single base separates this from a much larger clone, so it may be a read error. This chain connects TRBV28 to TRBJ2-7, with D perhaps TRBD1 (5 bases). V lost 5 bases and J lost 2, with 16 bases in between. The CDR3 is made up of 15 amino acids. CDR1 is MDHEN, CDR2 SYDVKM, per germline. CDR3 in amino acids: CASSLRGRAPYEQYF. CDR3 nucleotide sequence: TGTGCCAGCAGTCTACGAGGCAGGGCTCCCTACGAGCAGTACTTC.

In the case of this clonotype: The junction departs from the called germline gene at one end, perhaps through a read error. In DNA, the CDR3 is TGTGCTAGCAGTTTTAAGGAGCCGAAGAACACTGAAGCTTTCTTT. Translating gives CASSFKEPKNTEAFF. The chain couples TRBV12-3 or TRBV12-4 to TRBJ1-1; no clear D gene. This CDR3 is 15 amino acids long.

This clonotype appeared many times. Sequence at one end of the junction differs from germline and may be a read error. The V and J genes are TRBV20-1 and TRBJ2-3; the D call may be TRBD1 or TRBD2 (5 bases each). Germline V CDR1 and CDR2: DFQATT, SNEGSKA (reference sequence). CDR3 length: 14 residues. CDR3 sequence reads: CSARGSRDGDTQYF. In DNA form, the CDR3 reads TGCAGTGCGAGAGGGTCCAGGGATGGAGATACGCAGTATTTT.

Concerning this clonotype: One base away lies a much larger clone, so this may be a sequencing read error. CDR3 residues: CASSYGIRQDTQEAQYF. CDR3 DNA sequence: TGTGCCAGCAGTTACGGGATTCGACAGGACACACAAGAGGCCCAGTACTTC. The chain carries TRBV6-9 and TRBJ2-5, with D possibly being TRBD1 (6 bases). There are 17 residues in the CDR3. In germline, CDR1 is MNHGY, CDR2 SVAAGI.

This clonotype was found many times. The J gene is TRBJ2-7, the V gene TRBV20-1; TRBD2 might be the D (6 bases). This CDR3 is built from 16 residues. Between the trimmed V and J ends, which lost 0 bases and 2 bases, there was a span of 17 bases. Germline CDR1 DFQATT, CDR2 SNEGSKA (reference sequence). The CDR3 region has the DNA TGCAGTGCTAGAGATCTGGCAGCGGGCGGACCCTACGAGCAGTACTTC. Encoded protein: CSARDLAAGGPYEQYF.

CDR3 DNA: TGTGCCAGCAGCCCGAGAAGTACAGGGTTCATTGAAGCTTTCTTT. It is translated as CASSPRSTGFIEAFF. This chain joins TRBV27 and TRBJ1-1; the D gene is possibly TRBD1 (6 bases). Germline V gene data show CDR1 as MNHEY and CDR2 as SMNVEV (reference sequence). The CDR3 contains 15 residues. Trimming stripped 6 bases from V and 7 bases from J, with 21 bases between.